Detailed here is one T cell receptor beta chain. It lacks a known antigen. There are no base qualities to consult, and no much larger clone falls within one base. The junction shows trimming of 7 bases on V and 4 bases on J, plus 19 bases between the germline ends. CDR1 SQVTM and CDR2 ANQGSEA were looked up in the germline V gene. From the cysteine through the phenylalanine, the CDR3 covers 14 amino acids. Of all the DNA, just the CDR3 is kept, 42 bases in frame from base 1. This sample is part of a study of cytomegalovirus exposure and HLA in healthy donors (dated by TCRdb to about 2017). For the wider study: In an earlier analysis of around 540 of the donors, 276 Gb of sequence data and 90 million to 120 million unique TCR beta sequences from about 179 million T cells were reported. All discovery cohort repertoires had been generated on a single sequencing platform. Because of strong linkage in the cohort, 4 to 6 DR-DQ haplotypes were treated as single units for association and clustering. A later genetic analysis used genome-wide SNP genotypes for about three fifths of the 666 donors, treating that subset as a discovery cohort. An early release that covered some 630 HLA-typed donors contained approximately 300 gigabases of sequencing data and around 85 million unique TCR sequences. An earlier analysis of some 600 of the donors applied high-throughput TCR beta sequencing to assess whether each TCR beta V gene segment acted as functional or pseudogenic. Class I and class II HLA loci were covered by the typing at four-digit resolution. To study patterns of TCR occurrence, a later analysis re-analyzed previously published TCR beta repertoires from around 700 donors and added high-resolution HLA genotyping. Among the roughly 390 genotyped donors, approximately 81% belonged to the genetic ancestry cluster associated with self-reported Caucasian donors. Besides the first cohort of roughly 640 subjects, a separate validation cohort made up of roughly 120 different subjects was used. The study used immunosequencing to profile the T cell repertoires of 666 subjects and linked those repertoires to cytomegalovirus serostatus. The aim of the study was to test whether cataloging public T cell receptors could identify signatures of past pathogen exposure. Among 398 genotyped donors of the cohort, an average of around 240,000 unique TCR beta nucleotide sequences were sequenced per donor, roughly 20% of them non-productive. In the later analysis, no new phenotypic data were used to find candidate immune exposures; instead, reliance was placed on TCR beta sequences and their occurrence across donors. Donor age, sex, ethnicity and CMV serostatus were compiled alongside the repertoire data. The number of donors typed differed by locus, with roughly 620-640 for A, B, C, DRB1 and DQB1, around 560 for DQA1, over 600 for DPA1, and some 470 for DPB1. To predict cytomegalovirus infection status, the study combined high-throughput TCR immunosequencing, statistical association of individual TCRs with disease status, and machine learning.

Study-wide conclusions, independent of this receptor: Compared with equally common non-associated chains, HLA-associated TCR beta chains in a later analysis were more clonally expanded and had lower generation probabilities. In a later analysis, most CMV-associated TCR beta chains were found to appear HLA-restricted, with HLA associations seemingly driven largely by CMV exposure. Cytomegalovirus status was reported to be diagnosed by the classifier with high specificity and sensitivity in both the original and validation cohorts. Linkage disequilibrium might explain the correlated functional status among segregating V segments, but an unknown experimental factor could not be excluded. Several of the top co-occurrence clusters appeared to be linked to parvovirus B19, influenza, CMV and Epstein-Barr virus, according to a later analysis. Strong co-occurrence of HLA alleles, especially DR and DQ, made assigning TCR associations to individual alleles difficult. A later genetic analysis reported fewer N-insertions in productive TCRs among donors in an Asian-associated ancestry cluster than the roughly 690-donor mean. Because the 87-base-pair reads could not distinguish some IMGT-functional V segments, including TRBV6-2 and TRBV6-3, those segments were excluded. In a later analysis, TCR association rates were found to vary across HLA loci, with the most associated TCRs seen for DRB1 alleles and the fewest for HLA-C alleles. For the cohort, immune exposure information was limited to CMV serostatus. A later genetic analysis associated a missense DCLRE1C variant with V-gene and J-gene trimming of TCR beta chains, and an independent cohort replicated the association. Because HLA typing was unavailable for some donors at each locus, only the typed subset was used in association tests. Across donors, most TCR sequences were observed very rarely, whereas some public TCRs were present in many individuals. The sequencing pipeline was judged likely to have produced a cluster of highly shared sequence variants as a technical artifact. At a false discovery rate of 0.05, a later analysis linked some 17,000 TCR beta sequences to specific HLA alleles. A further reported finding was that TCR beta sequences accurately predicted the HLA-A and HLA-B alleles for most subjects in the first cohort. In vitro tests confirmed that a few of the cytomegalovirus-associated TCR beta chains recognize cytomegalovirus antigens. A total of 164 TCR beta chains were listed by the study as associated with cytomegalovirus. The earlier analysis of 587 of the donors excluded approximately 15 rarely observed V segments, including chromosome 9 orphons, because counts were too low. The authors suggested that the approach could potentially be extended to other disease states and immunological phenotypes. Only TCR beta chains were sequenced in this cohort, and the absence of alpha or paired-chain data limited detectable features. An earlier analysis of several hundred of the donors showed that most TCR beta V segments appeared in productive rearrangements either about 87% or about 30% of the time, which broadly matched IMGT annotations. Roughly uniform sequencing depth across donors was assumed in presence/absence analyses, although this assumption may not hold.

In total, more than 500 healthy bone marrow donors made up the cohort. All cohort members were sampled while nominally healthy, although unrecorded immune exposures were likely present. The donor was CMV seropositive and was included in the group of 270 or so seropositive cohort members. Each donor provided a peripheral blood sample, and peripheral blood mononuclear cells were used for TCR beta sequencing. Genomic DNA extraction from the blood cell samples was performed with the Qiagen DNeasy Blood Extraction Kit. Library creation used the immunoSEQ multiplex PCR assay. The multiplex PCR relied on a mix of 60 forward primers for TCR Vbeta segments and 13 reverse primers for TCR Jbeta segments. The CDR3 region of rearranged TCR beta genes was amplified from genomic DNA by a multiplex PCR assay. The Illumina HiSeq System was used to sequence the amplified TCR beta libraries as 87-base-pair reads. On the study's bioinformatics: A later analysis counted tens of millions of unique TCR beta chains across the 500 to 850 repertoires, and 10 million to 12 million of these chains were shared by at least two donors. Raw reads were error-corrected and collapsed into unique sequences by a nearest-neighbor algorithm in which closely related sequences were merged to remove PCR and sequencing errors. CDR3 sequences were aligned to IMGT reference sequences to assign V, D and J gene segments. For a sequence to be retained, a match of at least six nucleotides to both a V gene segment and a J gene segment was required. Rearrangements were classified as productive when the CDR3 lacked stop codons and remained in frame with V and J, and all other rearrangements were classified as non-productive. CDR3 was defined by IMGT convention, running from the second conserved V-encoded cysteine to the conserved J-encoded phenylalanine. Sequences without an unambiguous match to a single V gene segment were excluded from the earlier analysis of approximately 560 of the donors. An earlier analysis of some 610 of the donors called V segments functional above 56.7% productive rearrangements and segregating when the between-donor standard deviation exceeded 5%. A statistical classification framework was developed to diagnose cytomegalovirus status using the catalog of TCR beta chain sequences. V and J gene assignment, in a later analysis, came from comparing TCR nucleotide sequences with IMGT/GENE-DB human TR gene sequences. Using the TCRdist pipeline, a later analysis assigned CDR3 sequences along with most-parsimonious VDJ recombination scenarios. A later analysis defined each TCR beta chain by its CDR3 amino acid sequence plus V-gene family, and excluded reads lacking a unique V-gene family. A later analysis removed several hundred highly shared, low-generation-probability nucleotide sequences to deal with suspected cross-contamination and a sequencing artifact. In a later analysis, a clonal expansion index was calculated for each public chain from normalized within-repertoire ranks of inferred template counts. A later analysis computed generation probabilities with a VDJ recombination model fitted to out-of-frame rearrangements, and checked the results against IGoR. In a later analysis, hypergeometric tests were used to score TCR-TCR, TCR-HLA and TCR-CMV co-occurrence, with a repertoire-size bias correction applied to TCR pairs. A later analysis estimated false discovery rates by permuting HLA or CMV assignments 20 times. A later analysis grouped co-occurring TCRs with DBSCAN, adding TCRdist sequence similarity when clustering within HLA-allele-positive subsets. Co-occurrence clustering excluded repertoires with fewer than 30,000 or more than 120,000 public chains, plus five with anomalous nucleotide sharing. The table was pulled from immuneACCESS by TCRdb, which kept in-frame rearrangements only. Such tables lose some clones; where checked, under half of the loss comes from unresolved V genes, and the rest has no known cause. V, J and clone size were drawn from that table, and D and trimming were deduced from the DNA. The sample has around 160,000 clones on record, around 77% of them singletons. The ten largest clones add up to less than 8% of the sample.

The V gene is TRBV29-1 and the J gene is TRBJ1-1; the D gene cannot be named for sure. The TCR comes from a woman in her 40s in good health and CMV-seropositive. Input material: PBMCs. The nucleotide sequence is TGCAGCGGTGCCCTGGGTGGGCTAACCACTGAAGCTTTCTTT. Its protein is CSGALGGLTTEAFF.